This is a list of T cell receptor beta chains from one sample in a study of T-cell reconstitution after alpha-beta-depleted transplantation in children. From the PCR reads, TCRdb called clonotypes with MiXCR, one entry per CDR3 protein. The profile shows about 580,000 distinct CDR3 sequences, 25% to 30% of them singletons. Sequenced material: PBMCs, taken before TCRalphabeta/CD19-depleted stem cell transplant. The receptors stem from a boy younger than two with Wiskott-Aldrich syndrome, due to receive a stem cell transplant. CDR3s include the opening cysteine and the closing phenylalanine or tryptophan. The D gene is left open where the match is weak. The listing skips clone size in some rows; elsewhere it reads once, few, many or a size class.

j_call clone_size d_call v_call cdr3_nt cdr3_aa
TRBJ2-2 - - TRBV9 TGTGCCAGCTTGGACAGAAACACCGGGGAGCTGTTTTTT CASLDRNTGELFF
TRBJ1-5 - - TRBV5-1 TGCGCCAGCAGCTTGGTGCCGGCTAATCAGCCCCAGCATTTT CASSLVPANQPQHF
TRBJ1-2 - - TRBV19 TGTGCCAGTAGTATACTAAACAGGGAAGACTATGGCTACACCTTC CASSILNREDYGYTF
TRBJ1-4 - - TRBV14 TGTGCCAGCAGCCAAGATTTAGGGACGCGGCTGTTTTTT CASSQDLGTRLFF
TRBJ2-7 - - TRBV20-1 TGCAGTGCAGCCCGTAGCGGAATTTCCTACGAGCAGTACTTC CSAARSGISYEQYF
TRBJ2-1 - TRBD2 TRBV7-2 TGTGCCAGCAGCTTGGACGGGGGGAACAATGAGCAGTTCTTC CASSLDGGNNEQFF
TRBJ2-3 - - TRBV5-1 TGCGCCAGCAGCTTGGCAGGGATTCTTAGCACAGATACGCAGTATTTT CASSLAGILSTDTQYF
TRBJ2-7 - - TRBV28 TGTGCCAGCAGTTCTGGAGGGTACCTCTACGAGCAGTACTTC CASSSGGYLYEQYF
TRBJ2-7 few - TRBV4-1 TGCGCCAGCAGCCAAGGGGCGGCCCGCTCTCGAATCTACGAGCAGTACTTC CASSQGAARSRIYEQYF
TRBJ2-1 few - TRBV13 TGTGCCAGCAGCTTAGGGTGGGAGCTAGTTGGGGATCGTGAGCAGTTCTTC CASSLGWELVGDREQFF
TRBJ2-3 - TRBD2 TRBV12-3/TRBV12-4 TGTGCCAGCAGTTTACTAGCAGAGCGGGGAGATACGCAGTATTTT CASSLLAERGDTQYF
TRBJ2-2 few TRBD1 TRBV5-1 TGCGCCAGCAAAACTACAGGGGGATTGAACACCGGGGAGCTGTTTTTT CASKTTGGLNTGELFF
TRBJ2-7 many TRBD2 TRBV6-2/TRBV6-3 TGTGCCAGCAGTTGGGCTAGCGGCTACGAGCAGTACTTC CASSWASGYEQYF
TRBJ1-5 - - TRBV6-1 TGTGCCAGCAGCACCCTAAACGATCAGCCCCAGCATTTT CASSTLNDQPQHF
TRBJ2-5 - - TRBV5-5 TGTGCCAGCAGCTTGATCGCCAGCGGGCAAGAGACCCAGTACTTC CASSLIASGQETQYF
TRBJ2-2 few - TRBV5-1 TGCGCCAGCAGCCCGGGACTTTGGAACACCGGGGAGCTGTTTTTT CASSPGLWNTGELFF
TRBJ2-7 - TRBD1 TRBV27 TGTGCCAGCAGCTGGGACAGGGGGCTCGAGCAGTACTTC CASSWDRGLEQYF
TRBJ2-1 few TRBD2 TRBV11-1 TGTGCCAGCAGCTTATTGGCTAGCGGGAGGAGCTCCTACAATGAGCAGTTCTTC CASSLLASGRSSYNEQFF
TRBJ1-4 few TRBD1 TRBV19 TGTGCCAGTAGACCGGGACAGCCTACAACTAATGAAAAACTGTTTTTT CASRPGQPTTNEKLFF
TRBJ2-5 - - TRBV5-1 TGCGCCAGCAGCTTGGGGAATCGCCAAGAGACCCAGTACTTC CASSLGNRQETQYF
TRBJ2-5 - - TRBV20-1 TGCAGTGCTCACCCCTGGGAACAAGAGACCCAGTACTTC CSAHPWEQETQYF
TRBJ1-1 few - TRBV5-1 TGCGCCAGCAGCTTGGTATCCCGGCCGAACACTGAAGCTTTCTTT CASSLVSRPNTEAFF
TRBJ2-1 - - TRBV28 TGTGCCAGCAGTCTAGCTCCCAACTACAATGAGCAGTTCTTC CASSLAPNYNEQFF
TRBJ2-4 few - TRBV7-2 TGTGCCAGCAGCTTAGCGCCTGCATCTTTCATTCAGTACTTC CASSLAPASFIQYF
TRBJ2-7 - - TRBV7-9 TGTGCCAGCCGCAAGGGTTACGAGCAGTACTTC CASRKGYEQYF
TRBJ1-4 - - TRBV28 TGTGCCATCACCGGGACGGTAAACGCTCGTCTGTTTTTT CAITGTVNARLFF
TRBJ2-1 - TRBD2 TRBV5-1 TGCGCCAGCAGCTTGGTTCCGGGACTAGCGGACAATGAGCAGTTCTTC CASSLVPGLADNEQFF
TRBJ2-5 - - TRBV10-3 TGTGCCATCGGCAGGGGAGAGACCCAGTACTTC CAIGRGETQYF
TRBJ2-5 - TRBD2 TRBV29-1 TGCAGCGCAGAGACTAGCGGGAGGGGAAAGACCCAGTACTTC CSAETSGRGKTQYF
TRBJ2-7 - - TRBV20-1 TGCAGTGCTAGTGTACGGGAATACTACGAGCAGTACTTC CSASVREYYEQYF
TRBJ2-1 - TRBD2 TRBV5-1 TGCGCCAGCAGCTTGGGTCTAGCGGGGGTTGCGTCGGCTTACAATGAGCAGTTCTTC CASSLGLAGVASAYNEQFF
TRBJ2-3 - - TRBV7-6 TGTGCCAGCAGCCCAAGGGGGGGGCAGACAGATACGCAGTATTTT CASSPRGGQTDTQYF
TRBJ2-5 few TRBD2 TRBV5-1 TGTGCCAGCAGTTTACGTGGTAGCGGGGAGACCCAGTACTTC CASSLRGSGETQYF
TRBJ2-1 - TRBD2 TRBV5-5 TGTGCCAGCAGCGGCGGACTAGCGGGCCCCTACCAGGAGCAGTTCTTC CASSGGLAGPYQEQFF
TRBJ2-5 - - TRBV7-7 TGTGCCAGCAGCTTAGAATATGTGTCAGAGACCCAGTACTTC CASSLEYVSETQYF
TRBJ2-7 - TRBD1 TRBV28 TGTGCCAGCAGTTTTCCGGACAGGGTATTCGAGCAGTACTTC CASSFPDRVFEQYF
TRBJ2-1 - - TRBV18 TGTGCCAGCTCACCAAAGGGGGGCTACAATGAGCAGTTCTTC CASSPKGGYNEQFF
TRBJ2-1 - TRBD2 TRBV19 TGTGCCAGTAGTACGCTAGCGGCAAGCTCCTACAATGAGCAGTTCTTC CASSTLAASSYNEQFF
TRBJ2-3 - TRBD2 TRBV30 TGTGCCTGGACTAGCGGACCCACAGATACGCAGTATTTT CAWTSGPTDTQYF
TRBJ2-1 - - TRBV20-1 TGCAGTGCTAGTAATCAATTTTGGGATGAGCAGTTCTTC CSASNQFWDEQFF
TRBJ2-5 few TRBD1 TRBV25-1 TGTGCCAGCAGGGGTTGGGACAGGTTCGGGGAGACCCAGTACTTC CASRGWDRFGETQYF
TRBJ2-5 few - TRBV27 TGTGCCAGCAGCCCCCGATTCGGATATCAAGAGACCCAGTACTTC CASSPRFGYQETQYF
TRBJ1-1 few TRBD1 TRBV11-2 TGTGCCAGCAGCCTACGACAGGGAAGATCAGCTTTCTTT CASSLRQGRSAFF
TRBJ2-7 few - TRBV30 TGTGCCTGGAGTGCGGGGACCGCTTACGAGCAGTACTTC CAWSAGTAYEQYF
TRBJ2-1 few TRBD2 TRBV28 TGTGTCAGCAGTTCGTCTCGGGGACTAGCGGGAGAGGGGGACTACAATGAGCAGTTCTTC CVSSSSRGLAGEGDYNEQFF
TRBJ2-3 - TRBD2 TRBV10-3 TGTGCCATCAGCCAACGGGGGGTGTTAGATACGCAGTATTTT CAISQRGVLDTQYF
TRBJ2-7 few TRBD2 TRBV25-1 TGTGCCACCTTATGGGAGGGGCCCGAGCAGTACTTC CATLWEGPEQYF
TRBJ2-1 few TRBD2 TRBV25-1 TGTGCCAGCAGTGAGCACGCGGGAGTGGTAGTAGAGCAGTTCTTC CASSEHAGVVVEQFF
TRBJ2-7 - TRBD1 TRBV20-1 TGCAGTGCTAGGCCCGGACAGGGCGAGCAGTACTTC CSARPGQGEQYF
TRBJ2-1 few - TRBV27 TGTGCCAGCAGTTTACCGGGACGGGAGCAGTTCTTC CASSLPGREQFF
TRBJ2-2 - - TRBV5-8 TGTGCCAGCAGCTTGGTACAGGGCTCCGGGGAGCTGTTTTTT CASSLVQGSGELFF
TRBJ1-3 many - TRBV11-2 TGTGCCAGCAGCTTAGGGCGATGGGGATCTGGAAACACCATATATTTT CASSLGRWGSGNTIYF
TRBJ2-1 - TRBD2 TRBV5-1 TGCGCCAGCAGATTTAGCGGGACCGGTCTCTACAATGAGCAGTTCTTC CASRFSGTGLYNEQFF